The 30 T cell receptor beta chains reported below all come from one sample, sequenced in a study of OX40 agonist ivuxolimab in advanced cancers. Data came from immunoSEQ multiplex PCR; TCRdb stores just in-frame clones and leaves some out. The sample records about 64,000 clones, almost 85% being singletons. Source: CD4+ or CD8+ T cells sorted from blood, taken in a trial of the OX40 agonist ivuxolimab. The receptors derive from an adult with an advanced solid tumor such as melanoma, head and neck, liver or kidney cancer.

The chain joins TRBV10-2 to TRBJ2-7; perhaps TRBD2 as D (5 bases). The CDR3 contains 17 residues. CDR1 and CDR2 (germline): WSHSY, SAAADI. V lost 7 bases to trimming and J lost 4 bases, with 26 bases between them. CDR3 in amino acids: CASIRDPVLRFQYEQYF. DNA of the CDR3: TGCGCCAGCATCCGGGATCCCGTACTTCGATTCCAATACGAGCAGTACTTC.

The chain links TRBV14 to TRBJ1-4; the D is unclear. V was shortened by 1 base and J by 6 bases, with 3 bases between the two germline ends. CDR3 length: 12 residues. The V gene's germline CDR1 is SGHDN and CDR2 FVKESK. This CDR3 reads CASSQAYEKLFF. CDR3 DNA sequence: TGTGCCAGCAGCCAAGCTTATGAAAAACTGTTTTTT.

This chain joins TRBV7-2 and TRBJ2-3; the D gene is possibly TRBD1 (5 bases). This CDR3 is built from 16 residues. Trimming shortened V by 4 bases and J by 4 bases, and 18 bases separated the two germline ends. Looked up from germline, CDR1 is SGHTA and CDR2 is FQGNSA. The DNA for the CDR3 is TGTGCCAGCAGCTCATGGGGCAGGGTAGATGCAGATACGCAGTATTTT. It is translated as CASSSWGRVDADTQYF.

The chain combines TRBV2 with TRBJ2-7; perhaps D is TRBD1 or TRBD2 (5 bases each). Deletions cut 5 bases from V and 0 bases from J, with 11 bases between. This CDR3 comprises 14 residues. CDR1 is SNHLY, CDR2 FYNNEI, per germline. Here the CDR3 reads CASSRDPRSYEQYF. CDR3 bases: TGTGCCAGCAGTCGGGACCCCCGCTCCTACGAGCAGTACTTC. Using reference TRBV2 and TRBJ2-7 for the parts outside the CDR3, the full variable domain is EPEVTQTPSHQVTQMGQEVILRCVPISNHLYFYWYRQILGQKVEFLVSFYNNEISEKSEIFDDQFSVERPDGSNFTLKIRSTKLEDSAMYFCASSRDPRSYEQYFGPGTRLTVT.

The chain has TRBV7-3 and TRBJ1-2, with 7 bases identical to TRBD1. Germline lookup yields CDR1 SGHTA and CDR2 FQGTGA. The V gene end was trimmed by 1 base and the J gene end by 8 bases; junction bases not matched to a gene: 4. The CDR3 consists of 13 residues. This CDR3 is CASSLRQGDGYTF. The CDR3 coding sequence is TGTGCCAGCAGCTTAAGGCAGGGGGACGGCTACACCTTC.

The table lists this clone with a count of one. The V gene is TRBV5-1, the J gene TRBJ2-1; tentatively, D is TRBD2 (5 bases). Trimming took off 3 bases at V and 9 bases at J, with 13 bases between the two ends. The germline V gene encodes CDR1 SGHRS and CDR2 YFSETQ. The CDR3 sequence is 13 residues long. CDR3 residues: CASSYFSGAEQFF. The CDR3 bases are TGCGCCAGCAGCTACTTCAGCGGTGCTGAGCAGTTCTTC.

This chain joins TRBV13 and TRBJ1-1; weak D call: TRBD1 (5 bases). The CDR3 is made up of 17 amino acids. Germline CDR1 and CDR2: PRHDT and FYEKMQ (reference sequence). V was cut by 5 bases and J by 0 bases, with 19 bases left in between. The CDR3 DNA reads TGTGCCAGCAGCCGATCGGTGCGGGGACGGATGAACACTGAAGCTTTCTTT. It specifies CASSRSVRGRMNTEAFF.

CDR3 region: CASSPGRGSHYNSPLHF. The DNA for the CDR3 is TGTGCCAGCAGCCCGGGGAGGGGCAGTCACTATAATTCACCCCTCCACTTT. The gene calls are TRBV27 and TRBJ1-6, with D possibly being TRBD1 (5 bases). V lost 6 bases to trimming and J lost 3 bases, with 18 bases between them. There are 17 residues in the CDR3. Germline CDR1 and CDR2: MNHEY and SMNVEV (reference sequence).

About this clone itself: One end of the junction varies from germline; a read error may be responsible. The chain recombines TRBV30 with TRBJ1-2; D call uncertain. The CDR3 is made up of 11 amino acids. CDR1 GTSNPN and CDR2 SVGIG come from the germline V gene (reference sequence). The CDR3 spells CAWSGQSIPYF. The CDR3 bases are TGTGCCTGGAGCGGGCAGTCTATCCCCTACTTC.

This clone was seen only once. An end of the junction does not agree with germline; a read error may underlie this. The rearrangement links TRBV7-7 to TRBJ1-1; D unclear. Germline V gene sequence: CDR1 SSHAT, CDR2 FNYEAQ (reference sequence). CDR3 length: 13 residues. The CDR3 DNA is TGTGCTAGCAGTCTTACGGGAGGCACTGAAGCTTTCTTT. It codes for CASSLTGGTEAFF.

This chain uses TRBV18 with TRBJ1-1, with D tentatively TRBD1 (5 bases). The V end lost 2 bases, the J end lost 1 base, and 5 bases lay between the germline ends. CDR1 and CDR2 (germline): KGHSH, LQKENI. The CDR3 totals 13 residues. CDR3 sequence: CASSPGANTEAFF. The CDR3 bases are TGTGCCAGCTCACCAGGGGCGAACACTGAAGCTTTCTTT.

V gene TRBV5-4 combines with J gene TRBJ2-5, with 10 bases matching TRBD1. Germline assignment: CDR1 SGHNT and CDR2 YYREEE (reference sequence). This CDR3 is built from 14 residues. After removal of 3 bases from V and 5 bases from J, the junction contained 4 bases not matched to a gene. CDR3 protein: CASSWDRGSETQYF. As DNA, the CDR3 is TGTGCCAGCAGCTGGGACAGGGGAAGTGAGACCCAGTACTTC.

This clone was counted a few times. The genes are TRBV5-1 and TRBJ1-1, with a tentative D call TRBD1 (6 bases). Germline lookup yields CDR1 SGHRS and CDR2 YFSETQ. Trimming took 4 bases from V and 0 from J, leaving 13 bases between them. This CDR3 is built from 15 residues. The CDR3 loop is CASSPRQGMNTEAFF. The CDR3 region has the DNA TGCGCCAGCAGCCCGCGTCAGGGGATGAACACTGAAGCTTTCTTT. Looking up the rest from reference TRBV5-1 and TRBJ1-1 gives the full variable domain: KAGVTQTPRYLIKTRGQQVTLSCSPISGHRSVSWYQQTPGQGLQFLFEYFSETQRNKGNFPGRFSGRQFSNSRSEMNVSTLELGDSALYLCASSPRQGMNTEAFFGQGTRLTVV.

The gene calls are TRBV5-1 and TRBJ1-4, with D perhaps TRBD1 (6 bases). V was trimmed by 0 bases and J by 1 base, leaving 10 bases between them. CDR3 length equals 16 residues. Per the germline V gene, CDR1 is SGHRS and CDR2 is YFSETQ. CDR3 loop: CASSLEGRGTNEKLFF. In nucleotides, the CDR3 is TGCGCCAGCAGCTTGGAGGGCAGGGGAACTAATGAAAAACTGTTTTTT.

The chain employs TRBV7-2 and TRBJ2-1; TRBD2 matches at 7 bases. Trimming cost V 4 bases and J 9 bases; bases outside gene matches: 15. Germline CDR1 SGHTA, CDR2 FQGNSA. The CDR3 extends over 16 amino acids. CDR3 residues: CASSSQTGLGLGEQFF. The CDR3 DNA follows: TGTGCCAGCAGCTCACAAACCGGACTAGGGTTAGGTGAGCAGTTCTTC.

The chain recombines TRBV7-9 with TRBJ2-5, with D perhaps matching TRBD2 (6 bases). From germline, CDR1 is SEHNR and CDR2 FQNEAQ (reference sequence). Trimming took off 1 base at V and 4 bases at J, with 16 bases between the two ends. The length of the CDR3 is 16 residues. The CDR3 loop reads CASSLVSGGRGETQYF. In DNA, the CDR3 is TGTGCCAGCAGCTTAGTCTCAGGAGGGCGCGGAGAGACCCAGTACTTC.

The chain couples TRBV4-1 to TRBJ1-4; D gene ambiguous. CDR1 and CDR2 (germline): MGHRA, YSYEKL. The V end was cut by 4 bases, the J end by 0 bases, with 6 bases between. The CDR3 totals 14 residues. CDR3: CASSPYATNEKLFF. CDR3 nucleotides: TGCGCCAGCAGCCCGTATGCAACTAATGAAAAACTGTTTTTT.

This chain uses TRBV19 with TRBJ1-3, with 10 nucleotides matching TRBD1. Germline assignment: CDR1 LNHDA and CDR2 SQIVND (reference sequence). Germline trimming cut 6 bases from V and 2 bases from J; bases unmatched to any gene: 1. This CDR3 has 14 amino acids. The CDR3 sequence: CASRGTGAGNTIYF. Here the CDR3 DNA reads TGTGCCAGTAGAGGGACAGGGGCTGGAAACACCATATATTTT.

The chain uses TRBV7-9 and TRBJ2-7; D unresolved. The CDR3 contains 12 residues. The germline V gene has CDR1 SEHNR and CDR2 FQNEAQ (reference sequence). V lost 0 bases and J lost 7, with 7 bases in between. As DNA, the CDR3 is TGTGCCAGCAGCTTAGCCCCTGGTGAGCAGTACTTC. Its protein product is CASSLAPGEQYF.

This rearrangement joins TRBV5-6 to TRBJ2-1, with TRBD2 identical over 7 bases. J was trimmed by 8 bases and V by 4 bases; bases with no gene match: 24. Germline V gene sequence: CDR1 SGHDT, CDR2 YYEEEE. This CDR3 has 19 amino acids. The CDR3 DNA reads TGTGCCAGCAGCCCTTATCCGACTAGCCTAGTTCCATTAATAGATGAGCAGTTCTTC. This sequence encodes CASSPYPTSLVPLIDEQFF. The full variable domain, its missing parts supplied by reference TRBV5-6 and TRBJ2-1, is DAGVTQSPTHLIKTRGQQVTLRCSPKSGHDTVSWYQQALGQGPQFIFQYYEEEERQRGNFPDRFSGHQFPNYSSELNVNALLLGDSALYLCASSPYPTSLVPLIDEQFFGPGTRLTVL.

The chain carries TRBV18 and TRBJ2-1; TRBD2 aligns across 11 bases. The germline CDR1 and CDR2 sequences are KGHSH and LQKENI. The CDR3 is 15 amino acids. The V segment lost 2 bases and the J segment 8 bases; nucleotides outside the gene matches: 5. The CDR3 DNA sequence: TGTGCCAGCTCACCAAAACTAGCGGGAGTTCATGAGCAGTTCTTC. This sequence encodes CASSPKLAGVHEQFF.

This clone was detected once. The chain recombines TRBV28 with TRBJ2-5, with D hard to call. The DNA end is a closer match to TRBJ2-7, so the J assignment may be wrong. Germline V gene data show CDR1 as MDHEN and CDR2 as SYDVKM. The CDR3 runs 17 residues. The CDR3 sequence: CASSRIGPERPQDEQYF. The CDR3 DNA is TGTGCCAGCAGTCGAATAGGTCCGGAGCGCCCTCAGGACGAGCAGTACTTC.

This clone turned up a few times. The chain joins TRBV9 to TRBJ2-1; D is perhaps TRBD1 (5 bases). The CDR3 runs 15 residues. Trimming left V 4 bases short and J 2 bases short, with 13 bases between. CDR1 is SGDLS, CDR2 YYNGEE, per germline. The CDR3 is CASSTQGTPYNEQFF. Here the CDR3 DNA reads TGTGCCAGCAGCACTCAGGGAACCCCCTACAATGAGCAGTTCTTC.

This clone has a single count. DNA for the CDR3: TGTGCCAGCAGTCATCGGGACAGGAGCTCCTACGAGCAGTACTTC. Encoded protein: CASSHRDRSSYEQYF. The chain joins TRBV6-5 to TRBJ2-7, with 8 bases that match TRBD1. CDR3 size: 15 residues. The germline CDR1 and CDR2 sequences are MNHEY and SVGAGI. V was pared by 5 bases and J by 0 bases, with 6 bases of the junction left unmatched.

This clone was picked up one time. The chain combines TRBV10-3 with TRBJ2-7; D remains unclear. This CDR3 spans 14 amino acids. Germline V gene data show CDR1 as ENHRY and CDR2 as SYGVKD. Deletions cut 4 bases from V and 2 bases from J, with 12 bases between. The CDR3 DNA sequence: TGTGCCATCAGTGGTGGTTTGACAACCTACGAGCAGTACTTC. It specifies CAISGGLTTYEQYF.

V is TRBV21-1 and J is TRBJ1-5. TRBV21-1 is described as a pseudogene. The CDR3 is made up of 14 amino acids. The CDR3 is CASSKAGGNQPQHF. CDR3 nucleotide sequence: TGTGCCAGCAGCAAAGCTGGGGGCAATCAGCCCCAGCATTTT.

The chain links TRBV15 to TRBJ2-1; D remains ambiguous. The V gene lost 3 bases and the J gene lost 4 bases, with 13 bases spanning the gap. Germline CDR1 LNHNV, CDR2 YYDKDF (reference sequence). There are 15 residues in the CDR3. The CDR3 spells CATSRAGSLYNEQFF. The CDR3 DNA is TGTGCCACCAGCAGGGCCGGATCGCTTTACAATGAGCAGTTCTTC. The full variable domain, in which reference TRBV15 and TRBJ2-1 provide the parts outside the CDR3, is DAMVIQNPRYQVTQFGKPVTLSCSQTLNHNVMYWYQQKSSQAPKLLFHYYDKDFNNEADTPDNFQSRRPNTSFCFLDIRSPGLGDTAMYLCATSRAGSLYNEQFFGPGTRLTVL.

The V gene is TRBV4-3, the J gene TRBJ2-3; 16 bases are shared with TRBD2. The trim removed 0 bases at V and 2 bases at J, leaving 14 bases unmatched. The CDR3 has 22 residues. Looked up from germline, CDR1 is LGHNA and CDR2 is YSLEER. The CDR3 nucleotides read TGCGCCAGCAGCCAAGACAGAGTCACCCCGGGACTAGCGGGGGGGGTCACAGATACGCAGTATTTT. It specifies CASSQDRVTPGLAGGVTDTQYF.

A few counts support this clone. CDR3 DNA sequence: TGCGCCAGCAGCTTGGAAGCTGGGACCACTGAAGCTTTCTTT. This sequence encodes CASSLEAGTTEAFF. The chain is built from TRBV5-1 and TRBJ1-1; D may be TRBD1 (5 bases). The CDR3 loop spans 14 amino acids. Germline V gives CDR1 SGHRS, CDR2 YFSETQ. The ends were cut back, 0 bases at V and 4 bases at J, with 10 bases in the middle.

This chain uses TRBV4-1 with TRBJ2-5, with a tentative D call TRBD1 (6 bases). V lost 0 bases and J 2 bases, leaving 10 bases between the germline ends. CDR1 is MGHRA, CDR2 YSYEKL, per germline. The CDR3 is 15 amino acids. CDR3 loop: CASSQDFGQQETQYF. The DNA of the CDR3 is TGCGCCAGCAGCCAAGATTTTGGACAGCAAGAGACCCAGTACTTC.